The 17 T cell receptor beta chains listed next were all sequenced from one sample in a study of T cell repertoires in cytomegalovirus infection. What these receptors recognize is not known. A single record per CDR3 protein comes from TCRdb applying MiXCR to the reads. The sample yields around 430,000 distinct CDR3 sequences, about 42% seen once. The sample here was cultured PBMCs, taken from culture after CMV antigen stimulation. The source is a human donor in good health (CMV status not recorded). Some clones in this sample may be carry-over from other donors' samples.

This chain connects TRBV18 to TRBJ2-1; no reliable D call. V lost 4 bases to trimming and J lost 6 bases, with 13 bases between them. This CDR3 has 14 residues. Per germline, CDR1 KGHSH and CDR2 LQKENI. This CDR3 is CASSLAAWGNEQFF. CDR3 nucleotide sequence: TGTGCCAGCTCACTTGCAGCCTGGGGCAATGAGCAGTTCTTC.

This chain links TRBV10-3 with TRBJ1-3, with D unclear. The germline CDR1 and CDR2 sequences are ENHRY and SYGVKD. V lost 4 bases and J 0 bases, leaving 7 bases between the germline ends. The CDR3 has 14 amino acids. The CDR3 is CAISVQTSGNTIYF. The CDR3 DNA is TGTGCCATCAGTGTACAGACCTCTGGAAACACCATATATTTT.

The chain carries TRBV7-8 and TRBJ2-5; D uncertain. Germline assignment: CDR1 SGHVS and CDR2 FQNEAQ. Trimming pared 0 bases from V and 6 bases from J, leaving 8 bases between. CDR3 length: 13 amino acids. This chain's CDR3 is CASSLALLQTQYF. CDR3 DNA sequence: TGTGCCAGCAGCTTAGCGCTCTTGCAGACCCAGTACTTC.

This clonotype came up once. The genes are TRBV28 and TRBJ1-3; no firm D call. Between the trimmed V and J ends, which lost 4 bases and 1 base, there was a span of 11 bases. The CDR3 extends over 15 amino acids. Germline assignment: CDR1 MDHEN and CDR2 SYDVKM. CDR3 coding DNA: TGTGCCAGCAGTTCCCTGGGAGGGTCTGGAAACACCATATATTTT. Its translation is CASSSLGGSGNTIYF.

The chain is built from TRBV12-3 or TRBV12-4 and TRBJ1-2, with D tentatively TRBD1 (6 bases). There are 12 residues in the CDR3. Trimming shortened V by 7 bases and J by 7 bases, and 13 bases separated the two germline ends. The CDR3 here is CASTQGLGGYTF. The CDR3 DNA sequence: TGTGCCAGCACCCAGGGGTTGGGTGGCTACACCTTC.

This sequence joins TRBV7-9 and TRBJ1-5, with 7 bases that match TRBD1. Germline CDR1 reads SEHNR; CDR2 reads FQNEAQ (reference sequence). The trim removed 4 bases at V and 7 bases at J, leaving 10 bases unmatched. The CDR3 is made up of 15 amino acids. The CDR3 region is CASSSDRQGWQPQHF. The DNA of the CDR3 is TGTGCCAGCAGCTCTGACCGACAGGGTTGGCAGCCCCAGCATTTT. Complete variable domain (other parts from reference TRBV7-9 and TRBJ1-5): DTGVSQNPRHKITKRGQNVTFRCDPISEHNRLYWYRQTLGQGPEFLTYFQNEAQLEKSRLLSDRFSAERPKGSFSTLEIQRTEQGDSAMYLCASSSDRQGWQPQHFGDGTRLSIL.

V and J are TRBV7-6 and TRBJ1-2; D unclear. V was pared by 1 base and J by 5 bases, with 11 bases between. Germline loops: CDR1 SGHVS, CDR2 FNYEAQ. The CDR3 loop spans 14 amino acids. This chain's CDR3 is CASSLGLGGYGYTF. CDR3 sequence (DNA): TGTGCCAGCAGCTTAGGACTAGGTGGTTATGGCTACACCTTC. Filled out from reference TRBV7-6 and TRBJ1-2, the complete variable domain reads GAGVSQSPRYKVTKRGQDVALRCDPISGHVSLYWYRQALGQGPEFLTYFNYEAQQDKSGLPNDRFSAERPEGSISTLTIQRTEQRDSAMYRCASSLGLGGYGYTFGSGTRLTVV.

V is TRBV6-2 or TRBV6-3 and J is TRBJ2-1, with 7 bases aligning to TRBD2. The CDR3 loop spans 17 amino acids. Germline V CDR1 and CDR2: MNHEY, SVGEGT. J was trimmed by 10 bases and V by 6 bases; bases with no gene match: 21. The CDR3 region has the DNA TGTGCCAGCAGCAGGACTAGGGACCTTTCTAGCCCGTGGGAGCAGTTCTTC. This translates into CASSRTRDLSSPWEQFF.

This chain connects TRBV11-3 to TRBJ2-1; 12 bases map to TRBD2. Per germline, CDR1 SGHNT and CDR2 YENEEA. CDR3 length: 15 amino acids. V lost 5 bases and J lost 7; bases outside the gene matches: 6. The CDR3: CASSLAGGPMNEQFF. The CDR3 nucleotides read TGTGCCAGCAGCCTAGCGGGGGGGCCTATGAATGAGCAGTTCTTC.

This clonotype was counted a few times. This chain joins TRBV18 and TRBJ1-5; D is unresolved. CDR1 and CDR2 (germline): KGHSH, LQKENI. Trimming took 1 base from V and 7 from J, leaving 8 bases between them. The CDR3 consists of 13 residues. The CDR3 coding sequence is TGTGCCAGCTCACCACAGGGTACCCAGCCCCAGCATTTT. It codes for CASSPQGTQPQHF.

In its sample, this clonotype was seen a few times. V is TRBV20-1 and J is TRBJ2-2; no definite D call. V was pared by 0 bases and J by 3 bases, with 17 bases between. CDR3 length: 17 residues. Germline CDR1 is DFQATT and CDR2 is SNEGSKA (reference sequence). In nucleotides, the CDR3 is TGCAGTGCTAGAGAGCTCCGCCCCTTAGGGTACACCGGGGAGCTGTTTTTT. It codes for CSARELRPLGYTGELFF.

This clonotype was seen a single time. The genes are TRBV15 and TRBJ2-7; D possibly corresponds to TRBD2 (5 bases). The CDR3 length is 16 residues. Trimming pared 1 base from V and 5 bases from J, leaving 18 bases between. Germline-derived CDR1 and CDR2 are LNHNV and YYDKDF (reference sequence). The CDR3 is CATSRALDSVVDEQYF. CDR3 nucleotide sequence: TGTGCCACCAGCAGAGCCCTGGACTCGGTTGTCGACGAGCAGTACTTC.

The rearrangement joins TRBV6-2 or TRBV6-3 to TRBJ2-7; D possibly corresponds to TRBD2 (5 bases). Looked up from germline, CDR1 is MNHEY and CDR2 is SVGEGT. The CDR3 totals 13 residues. V was pared by 6 bases and J by 6 bases, with 15 bases between. This CDR3 reads CASSPRGSREQYF. CDR3 bases: TGTGCCAGCAGCCCTAGAGGGTCTCGCGAGCAGTACTTC.

The rearrangement links TRBV10-2 to TRBJ2-2; D possibly corresponds to TRBD2 (5 bases). The CDR3 extends over 14 amino acids. The germline V gene has CDR1 WSHSY and CDR2 SAAADI. The V gene lost 6 bases and the J gene lost 2 bases, with 10 bases spanning the gap. The DNA of the CDR3 is TGCGCCAGCAGAGGGCCTAGCAACACCGGGGAGCTGTTTTTT. Encoded protein: CASRGPSNTGELFF.

The chain is built from TRBV6-6 and TRBJ2-6, with TRBD1 identical over 9 bases. V shed 7 bases, J shed 4 bases, and the junction held 14 bases outside the gene matches. Germline loops: CDR1 MNHNY, CDR2 SVGAGI (reference sequence). This CDR3 region has 18 residues. DNA of the CDR3: TGTGCCAGCACCAAAAAGGGACAGGGCAATACAGGGGCCAACGTCCTGACTTTC. It yields the protein CASTKKGQGNTGANVLTF.

This clonotype has a single count. The chain carries TRBV7-2 and TRBJ2-1, with 9 bases matching TRBD2. The CDR3 length is 14 residues. CDR1 and CDR2 from the germline V gene are SGHTA and FQGNSA. J gave up 15 bases and V 5 bases, and 14 bases lay outside the gene matches. The CDR3 DNA reads as TGTGCCAGCAGCAACAAACCAGCGGGGGGCGAGGGGTTCTTC. Translated: CASSNKPAGGEGFF.

The chain carries TRBV6-5 and TRBJ2-7; tentative D call: TRBD1 (6 bases). Germline V gene data show CDR1 as MNHEY and CDR2 as SVGAGI. Trimming cost V 8 bases and J 7 bases, with 15 bases left between them. This CDR3 has 12 amino acids. The CDR3 nucleotides are TGTGCCAGCGCACGTTTTCAGGGGGAGCAGTACTTC. Translating gives CASARFQGEQYF.